A selection of T cell receptor beta chains follows, all from one sample in a study of T cell responses to AZD1222 COVID-19 vaccine. Data came from immunoSEQ multiplex PCR; TCRdb stores just in-frame clones and leaves some out. The sample gives 95,000 to 100,000 clones, 75% to 95% of which show up once; about 1.5% is in the top ten. The specimen was peripheral blood, collected on day 0 of AZD1222 vaccination. The receptor source for this set is an adult in good health. Both conserved end residues are trimmed from each CDR3.

v_gene: TRBV15; CDR3aa: ATSSDRGTRKQY
v_gene: TRBV19; CDR3aa: ASSIDGLAGRYTDTQY
v_gene: TRBV7-9; CDR3aa: ASSLAVRGDYGYT
v_gene: TRBV5-4; CDR3aa: ASSPGLGYGYT
v_gene: TRBV28; CDR3aa: ASSVQGRGTQY
v_gene: TRBV6-2/TRBV6-3; CDR3aa: ASSYSRQGGGYT
v_gene: TRBV9; CDR3aa: ASSVGAQITYEQY
v_gene: TRBV19; CDR3aa: ASSSGGSADTQY
v_gene: TRBV6-5; CDR3aa: ASRGFRGTGELF
v_gene: TRBV10-3; CDR3aa: AISEWASGGYEQY
v_gene: TRBV7-9; CDR3aa: ASSLGGGAGSEQY
v_gene: TRBV28; CDR3aa: ASRRFYGYT
v_gene: TRBV19; CDR3aa: ASSIGPGPKNTEAF
v_gene: TRBV5-6; CDR3aa: ASSLGREKAF
v_gene: TRBV11-2; CDR3aa: ASSLGPSGGLLDTQY
v_gene: TRBV5-1; CDR3aa: ASSKYREDTEAF
v_gene: TRBV24-1; CDR3aa: ATSSDSNQPQH
v_gene: TRBV4-1; CDR3aa: ASSPFGTDPPDTIY
v_gene: TRBV19; CDR3aa: ASSILQGYYGYT
v_gene: TRBV7-3; CDR3aa: ASSLNPFPGQGRNEQF
v_gene: TRBV5-1; CDR3aa: ASSRTGGMTGANVLT
v_gene: TRBV4-1; CDR3aa: ASSQNLIGGTGELF
v_gene: TRBV19; CDR3aa: ASRKDRGRPGGYT
v_gene: TRBV11-2; CDR3aa: ASSLVLPRTYEQY
v_gene: TRBV28; CDR3aa: ASSQFSGYLTDTQY
v_gene: TRBV18; CDR3aa: ASSATGPGQGGNSPLH
v_gene: TRBV7-9; CDR3aa: ASSLGAPGANYGYT
v_gene: TRBV7-3; CDR3aa: ASSRDRGEDSPLH
v_gene: TRBV19; CDR3aa: ASSIGSRWDTQY
v_gene: TRBV7-2; CDR3aa: ASSLAPGNTIY
v_gene: TRBV28; CDR3aa: ASTPAGSSNQPQH
v_gene: TRBV5-1; CDR3aa: ASSLSTVNTEAF
v_gene: TRBV2; CDR3aa: ASSETSGGADTQY
v_gene: TRBV3-1/TRBV3-2; CDR3aa: ASSLSNTGELF
v_gene: TRBV5-5; CDR3aa: ASSFPGSPLLF
v_gene: TRBV6-6; CDR3aa: ASRQQMNTEAF
v_gene: TRBV5-4; CDR3aa: ASVLGDQAF
v_gene: TRBV29-1; CDR3aa: SVSGSYEQY
v_gene: TRBV4-1; CDR3aa: ASSQDVSDRGRYEQY
v_gene: TRBV6-5; CDR3aa: ASINEGEQY
v_gene: TRBV14; CDR3aa: ASSQISSGLYNEQF
v_gene: TRBV4-2; CDR3aa: ASSQVGQETQY
v_gene: TRBV6-5; CDR3aa: ASYDRAGYNSPLH
v_gene: TRBV15; CDR3aa: ATSRDWTSSYEQY
v_gene: TRBV11-1; CDR3aa: ASSPTGTSVFKQY
v_gene: TRBV7-3; CDR3aa: ASSLPSTNEQF
v_gene: TRBV3-1/TRBV3-2; CDR3aa: ASSQDLGGDTQY
v_gene: TRBV2; CDR3aa: ASRTGGGTGELF
v_gene: TRBV28; CDR3aa: ASRLNYGYT
v_gene: TRBV6-1; CDR3aa: ASKGTAYNEQF
v_gene: TRBV7-7; CDR3aa: ASSPGTGLTYEQY
v_gene: TRBV6-5; CDR3aa: AAGPSVDTEAF
v_gene: TRBV5-1; CDR3aa: ASSSGTANKNIQY